This paragraph covers one T cell receptor beta chain sequence. This entry belongs to a study of shared clonotypes between healthy human individuals. Cells designated naive CD8 were CD45RO-negative and were positively selected for CCR7, with terminally differentiated effector memory CD45RA+ cells excluded. Sequencing was performed with immunoSEQ multiplex PCR; in TCRdb, only in-frame clones are kept and a portion is missing. The data contain around 600,000 clones, approximately 95% of them singletons. Unmatched junction bases numbered 7, after V lost 1 base and J lost 4 bases. Germline CDR1 and CDR2: SGHDT and YYEEEE. This CDR3 is built from 15 residues.

This receptor was identified in a young woman in good health. V gene TRBV5-6 combines with J gene TRBJ1-2, with 7 bases fitting TRBD1. The sample taken for sequencing was naive CD8+ T cells sorted from blood. Here the CDR3 DNA reads TGTGCCAGCAGCTTGAACAGGGGAACCGGCTATGGCTACACCTTC. Protein sequence: CASSLNRGTGYGYTF.